The present TCR beta chain was sequenced within a study of identical twins. Notes on the study in general: High-abundance cord blood beta clonotypes had fewer insertions; memory repertoires showed none. The study found excess low generation probability among twin-shared out-of-frame alpha sequences.

The sample holds a few counts of this clonotype. Its antigen remains unidentified. TCRdb passed the 5' RACE reads through MiXCR, listing each CDR3 protein once. The table has 400,000 to 550,000 distinct CDR3 sequences, 20% to 30% seen once. This same sample was also part of a study on T cells expressing NK-cell markers. That paper adds: Obtained from sorted CD3+CD56+NKG2C+, CD3+CD56+NKG2C- and CD3+CD56-NKG2C+ T cells were the TCR beta repertoires. It remained uncertain whether the expanded NKG2C+ T cell clones were specific for HCMV antigens.

This receptor was obtained from a woman younger than 35 in good health. Sequencing was carried out using CD4+ T cells sorted from blood.

The CDR3 loop is CSLAGGRNIQYF. The CDR3 DNA follows: TGCTCCTTAGCGGGGGGCAGGAACATTCAGTACTTC. V usage is TRBV20-1 and J usage is TRBJ2-4, with 10 positions matching TRBD2. The CDR3 consists of 12 residues. Germline-derived CDR1 and CDR2 are DFQATT and SNEGSKA (reference sequence).